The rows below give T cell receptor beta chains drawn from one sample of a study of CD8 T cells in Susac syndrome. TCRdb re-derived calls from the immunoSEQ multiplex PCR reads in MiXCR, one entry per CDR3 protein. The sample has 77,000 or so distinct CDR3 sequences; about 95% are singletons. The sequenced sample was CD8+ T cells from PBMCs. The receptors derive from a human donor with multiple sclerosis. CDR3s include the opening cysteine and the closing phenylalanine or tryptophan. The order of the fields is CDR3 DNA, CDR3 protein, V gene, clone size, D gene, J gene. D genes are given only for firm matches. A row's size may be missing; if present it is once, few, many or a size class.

cdr3_nt: TGTGCCAGCAGAAAAAGACAGGGGGCTCAAGATGAGCAGTTCTTC
cdr3_aa: CASRKRQGAQDEQFF
v_call: TRBV11-3
clone_size: -
d_call: TRBD1
j_call: TRBJ2-1

cdr3_nt: TGTGCCAGCAGCTTAGGTGGGCAAGAGGGGGCCGAGAACACCGGGGAGCTGTTTTTT
cdr3_aa: CASSLGGQEGAENTGELFF
v_call: TRBV7-9
clone_size: once
d_call: TRBD1
j_call: TRBJ2-2

cdr3_nt: TGTGCCAGCAGTTTTAGGGAGGACTACGAGCAGTACTTC
cdr3_aa: CASSFREDYEQYF
v_call: TRBV12-3/TRBV12-4
clone_size: -
d_call: -
j_call: TRBJ2-7

cdr3_nt: TGTGCCTTATACACGGGGGGCTCTCCTTATGGCTACACCTTC
cdr3_aa: CALYTGGSPYGYTF
v_call: TRBV5-4
clone_size: -
d_call: -
j_call: TRBJ1-2

cdr3_nt: TGCAGCGTTGGGGCAGCCGTATCCTACGAGCAGTACTTC
cdr3_aa: CSVGAAVSYEQYF
v_call: TRBV29-1
clone_size: -
d_call: -
j_call: TRBJ2-7

cdr3_nt: TGCAGCGTTGTGGTAGGGGGTGGAGGGACTGAAGCTTTCTTT
cdr3_aa: CSVVVGGGGTEAFF
v_call: TRBV29-1
clone_size: -
d_call: -
j_call: TRBJ1-1

cdr3_nt: TGTGCCAGCAGCAAAAACAGGGGAGAGACCCAGTACTTC
cdr3_aa: CASSKNRGETQYF
v_call: TRBV7-9
clone_size: -
d_call: TRBD1
j_call: TRBJ2-5

cdr3_nt: TGTGCCTGGCACGGTGGAAACACCATATATTTT
cdr3_aa: CAWHGGNTIYF
v_call: TRBV30
clone_size: -
d_call: -
j_call: TRBJ1-3

cdr3_nt: TGTGCCAGCAGCGCCCAAAACGACTTTGACGGTCTATGCCTTCTCTACGAGCAGTACTTC
cdr3_aa: CASSAQNDFDGLCLLYEQYF
v_call: TRBV25-1
clone_size: -
d_call: -
j_call: TRBJ2-7

cdr3_nt: TGTGCCTGGAGACACGGACCAAAAGAGACCCAGTACTTC
cdr3_aa: CAWRHGPKETQYF
v_call: TRBV30
clone_size: -
d_call: -
j_call: TRBJ2-5

cdr3_nt: TGTGCCAGCAGCTCTGACAGAGGGGAAAACATTCAGTACTTC
cdr3_aa: CASSSDRGENIQYF
v_call: TRBV7-9
clone_size: -
d_call: -
j_call: TRBJ2-4

cdr3_nt: TGTGCCAGCAGTCACGGACAGGGAATACAGATCTTC
cdr3_aa: CASSHGQGIQIF
v_call: TRBV6-6
clone_size: -
d_call: TRBD1
j_call: TRBJ2-1

cdr3_nt: TGTGCCAGTAGTATTGTAGCGGAAGAGACCCAGTACTTC
cdr3_aa: CASSIVAEETQYF
v_call: TRBV19
clone_size: -
d_call: -
j_call: TRBJ2-5

cdr3_nt: TGTGCCAGCAGTTTTGGGACTCAACAAGAGACCCAGTACTTC
cdr3_aa: CASSFGTQQETQYF
v_call: TRBV12-3/TRBV12-4
clone_size: -
d_call: -
j_call: TRBJ2-5